This is a list of T cell receptor beta chains from one sample in a study of response to subunit inactivated influenza vaccine. TCRdb independently ran MiXCR on the RT-PCR reads; one entry per CDR3 protein. The repertoire holds fewer than 700,000 distinct CDR3 sequences, with 13% as singletons. Specimen: PBMCs from blood, collected roughly 6 weeks after vaccination. These TCRs come from a man aged 50 or older who received an inactivated influenza vaccine. Each CDR3 is given with its conserved first and last residue. The order of the fields is V gene, J gene, clone size, D gene, CDR3 DNA, CDR3 protein. The D gene is left open where the match is weak. Rows give clone size only sometimes, using once, few, many, or a class for an expanded clone.

TRBV5-1,TRBJ2-1,-,TRBD2,TGCGCCAGCAGCTCTCCCGGGACTAGCTCCTACAATGAGCAGTTCTTC,CASSSPGTSSYNEQFF
TRBV4-2,TRBJ2-7,-,-,TGTGCCAGCAGCCAAGTGGTGGGAAAACTCCACGAGCAGTACTTC,CASSQVVGKLHEQYF
TRBV20-1,TRBJ2-7,many,-,TGCAGTGCTCTTGGGGATGGGCCAGGGAAATTTTACGAGCAGTACTTC,CSALGDGPGKFYEQYF
TRBV10-3,TRBJ2-7,many,-,TGTGCCATCAGCAAGGGGACATACTACGAGCAGTACTTC,CAISKGTYYEQYF
TRBV11-1,TRBJ2-7,-,-,TGTGCCAGCAGCTCCGGACCCGGTGCCTACGAGCAGTACTTC,CASSSGPGAYEQYF
TRBV5-8,TRBJ2-5,-,-,TGTGCCAGCAGCCAGCAGGGGACCGGGGGAGAGACCCAGTACTTC,CASSQQGTGGETQYF
TRBV7-9,TRBJ2-3,-,TRBD1,TGTGCCAGCAGCTCCGATCCGGACAGGGCCACAGATACGCAGTATTTT,CASSSDPDRATDTQYF
TRBV20-1,TRBJ1-1,-,-,TGCAGTGCTAGAGATCCCAGGGGTGGTGCTGAAGCTTTCTTT,CSARDPRGGAEAFF
TRBV12-3/TRBV12-4,TRBJ2-2,-,-,TGTGCCAGCAGGGAGGGTGACCGGTCCGGGGAGCTGTTTTTT,CASREGDRSGELFF
TRBV20-1,TRBJ2-5,few,TRBD2,TGCAGTTACATAGCGGGGGGACCCCTTCAAGAGACCCAGTACTTC,CSYIAGGPLQETQYF
TRBV10-3,TRBJ1-4,many,-,TGTGCCATCAGTGCGAGGGGCGCCGATGAAAAACTGTTTTTT,CAISARGADEKLFF
TRBV9,TRBJ2-1,many,-,TGTGCCAGCAGCCCTTGGGCTAGCGAAGGCAATGAGCAGTTCTTC,CASSPWASEGNEQFF
TRBV7-2,TRBJ1-4,few,-,TGTGCCAGCAGCTTAGCCGGGGCAGGGGCTGCAACTAATGAAAAACTGTTTTTT,CASSLAGAGAATNEKLFF
TRBV6-2/TRBV6-3,TRBJ2-2,few,-,TGTGCCAGCAACCTAGGATCCGGGGAGCTGTTTTTT,CASNLGSGELFF
TRBV5-1,TRBJ1-4,few,-,TGCGCCAGCAGCTTCTCAGGACTCCGAGATGAAAAACTGTTTTTT,CASSFSGLRDEKLFF
TRBV27,TRBJ2-1,few,-,TGTGCCAGCAGTTTATTCGCCGGAGACTTTGAGCAGTTCTTC,CASSLFAGDFEQFF
TRBV19,TRBJ1-3,-,TRBD1,TGTGCCAGTAGTGTCGGACAGGTCTCTGGAAACACCATATATTTT,CASSVGQVSGNTIYF
TRBV12-3/TRBV12-4,TRBJ2-7,many,TRBD1,TGTGCCAGCAGCCGGACAGGGTTGTACGAGCAGTACTTC,CASSRTGLYEQYF
TRBV12-3/TRBV12-4,TRBJ2-7,-,-,TGTGCCAGCGGGGCACGGACCTACGAGCAGTACTTC,CASGARTYEQYF
TRBV11-2,TRBJ1-2,few,-,TGTGCCAGCAGCTTAGATGGCCCCCTCGACTATGGCTACACCTTC,CASSLDGPLDYGYTF